This entry is about one TCR beta chain. Antigen unknown. Each CDR3 protein gets one entry after TCRdb re-called the 5' RACE reads with MiXCR. The sample holds about 520,000 distinct CDR3 sequences, less than 25% seen once. The entry originates in a study of identical twins. CDR3 size: 15 residues. V shed 4 bases and J 7 bases; nucleotides not matched to a gene: 9. Germline V gene data show CDR1 as SGHDT and CDR2 as YYEEEE. Study-wide results and caveats: Abundant cord blood beta clonotypes carried fewer insertions; memory repertoires showed none. Compared with unrelated sharing, twin-shared out-of-frame alpha sequences had more low-probability sequences.

These data were also reused for a study on T cells expressing NK-cell markers. That work states: The eight sequenced donors comprised seven who were HCMV-seropositive and one who was seronegative.

The sequenced material came from CD4+ T cells sorted from blood. This sequence originates from a woman aged 18-29 years in good health. The J gene is TRBJ2-1, the V gene TRBV5-6; 9 nucleotides line up with TRBD2. The CDR3 is CASSPSGGTINEQFF. Here the CDR3 DNA reads TGTGCCAGCAGCCCAAGCGGGGGGACTATAAATGAGCAGTTCTTC.